The 20 T cell receptor beta chains below were found in one sample sequenced in a study of T cells of healthy individuals (dated by TCRdb to the late 2010s). The library was produced with 5' RACE. Instrument used: Illumina MiSeq. In-frame beta chains were kept once TCRdb had trimmed the public reads at Q25 with fastp and called clones with MiXCR. A single entry per CDR3 protein holds the most common genes and DNA from its merged rows. This sample is represented by more than 60,000 distinct CDR3 sequences; around 15% of them were singletons. The ten largest account for about 4.3% of the sample. Receptors were obtained from a human donor in good health.

The table lists this clonotype with a few counts. The chain joins TRBV20-1 to TRBJ2-5; unclear D gene. The germline CDR1 and CDR2 sequences are DFQATT and SNEGSKA (reference sequence). The ends were cut back, 3 bases at V and 2 bases at J, with 16 bases in the middle. This CDR3 has 15 residues. The CDR3 loop reads CSASVASVFQETQYF. The CDR3 DNA is TGCAGTGCTAGTGTTGCATCCGTGTTTCAAGAGACCCAGTACTTC.

CDR3 region: CASSLVPTGQRTGELFF. The CDR3 DNA sequence: TGCGCCAGCAGCTTGGTTCCAACAGGACAGCGCACCGGGGAGCTGTTTTTT. This chain uses TRBV5-1 with TRBJ2-2; TRBD1 is a possible D gene (6 bases). V gave up 0 bases and J gave up 4 bases, with 16 bases separating them. CDR3 size: 17 residues. CDR1 is SGHRS and CDR2 is YFSETQ in the germline V gene.

This clonotype has a count of ten or more. The chain couples TRBV29-1 to TRBJ2-7; either TRBD1 or TRBD2 may fit D (5 bases each). Germline V gene data show CDR1 as SQVTM and CDR2 as ANQGSEA. This CDR3 has 14 amino acids. The V gene lost 4 bases and the J gene lost 6 bases, with 19 bases spanning the gap. The CDR3 bases are TGCAGCGTTGTACCTATAGGGGAGTTGGGCGAGCAGTACTTC. Translation gives CSVVPIGELGEQYF.

This clonotype was observed a single time. The genes are TRBV6-5 and TRBJ2-3; D is unresolved. The V gene's germline CDR1 is MNHEY and CDR2 SVGAGI. V was pared by 5 bases and J by 8 bases, with 14 bases between. The CDR3 is 13 amino acids. The CDR3 here is CASSRGREGTQYF. Written as DNA, the CDR3 is TGTGCCAGCAGTCGAGGCCGAGAAGGTACGCAGTATTTT.

In its sample, this clonotype was seen many times. The rearrangement uses TRBV5-4 and TRBJ1-5; D unresolved. The CDR3 loop spans 18 amino acids. V shed 6 bases and J shed 0 bases, with 22 bases lying between them. Germline lookup yields CDR1 SGHNT and CDR2 YYREEE (reference sequence). The CDR3 is CASTTFWGGEYSNQPQHF. CDR3 bases: TGTGCCAGCACCACCTTCTGGGGTGGAGAATATAGCAATCAGCCCCAGCATTTT.

Note on this clonotype: A much bigger clone sits one base away, suggesting this may be a read error. CDR3: CTSSGGLHTQYF. The CDR3 region has the DNA TGTACCAGCAGCGGGGGACTACATACGCAGTATTTT. The chain uses TRBV9 and TRBJ2-3; 8 bases align to TRBD2. The CDR3 has 12 residues. Germline loops: CDR1 SGDLS, CDR2 YYNGEE.

This clonotype has only a few counts. V and J are TRBV6-6 and TRBJ1-4; D gene unclear. The V gene's germline CDR1 is MNHNY and CDR2 SVGAGI (reference sequence). This CDR3 is 13 amino acids long. V gave up 7 bases and J gave up 8 bases, with 14 bases separating them. CDR3 sequence (DNA): TGTGCCAGCACCCGCAATAGGCGGGAAAAACTGTTTTTT. It is translated as CASTRNRREKLFF.

This clonotype occurred many times. The rearrangement uses TRBV6-2 or TRBV6-3 and TRBJ2-4; D uncertain. Trimming left V 2 bases short and J 3 bases short, with 14 bases between. This CDR3 region has 16 residues. CDR1 is MNHEY and CDR2 is SVGEGT in the germline V gene. CDR3 DNA sequence: TGTGCCAGCAGTTACCCCGGGTTTCCTAGCAAAAACATTCAGTACTTC. Protein: CASSYPGFPSKNIQYF.

This clonotype came up a few times. The chain has TRBV7-6 and TRBJ2-1; D not certain. The ends were cut back, 0 bases at V and 7 bases at J, with 4 bases in the middle. Germline lookup yields CDR1 SGHVS and CDR2 FNYEAQ. This CDR3 comprises 12 residues. DNA of the CDR3: TGTGCCAGCAGCTTAGCTTCTAATGAGCAGTTCTTC. It codes for CASSLASNEQFF.

The chain joins TRBV19 to TRBJ2-3; 8 bases match TRBD1. CDR3 size: 16 residues. Germline lookup yields CDR1 LNHDA and CDR2 SQIVND (reference sequence). Trimming cost V 3 bases and J 1 base; bases outside gene matches: 6. The CDR3 loop reads CASSMWTGTGTDTQYF. As DNA, the CDR3 is TGTGCCAGTAGTATGTGGACAGGGACGGGCACAGATACGCAGTATTTT.

The genes are TRBV6-5 and TRBJ2-1; TRBD2 matches at 12 bases. V shed 6 bases, J shed 8 bases, and the junction held 2 bases outside the gene matches. The CDR3 is 13 amino acids. Germline loops: CDR1 MNHEY, CDR2 SVGAGI. In DNA, the CDR3 is TGTGCCAGCAGACTAGCGGGGGGTTATGAGCAGTTCTTC. Residues: CASRLAGGYEQFF.

There are many counts of this clonotype. V is TRBV7-3 and J is TRBJ1-1, with D possibly being TRBD1 (6 bases). Trimming removed 4 bases at V and 6 bases at J, with 12 bases between. CDR3 size: 13 residues. CDR1 SGHTA and CDR2 FQGTGA come from the germline V gene. The CDR3: CASSSRGAAEAFF. The DNA of the CDR3 is TGTGCCAGCAGCTCACGGGGGGCGGCTGAAGCTTTCTTT.

In its sample, this clonotype was seen a few times. The chain carries TRBV2 and TRBJ1-1; no reliable D call. This CDR3 has 13 residues. V was trimmed by 4 bases and J by 1 base, leaving 7 bases between them. The germline CDR1 and CDR2 sequences are SNHLY and FYNNEI. CDR3 DNA sequence: TGTGCCAGCAGTGCGGTGGGGAACACTGAAGCTTTCTTT. Encoded protein: CASSAVGNTEAFF.

This clonotype turned up a few times. The CDR3 sequence is CASRVDRGGTDTQYF. In nucleotides, the CDR3 is TGTGCCAGCAGGGTGGACAGGGGGGGCACAGATACGCAGTATTTT. This chain connects TRBV12-3 or TRBV12-4 to TRBJ2-3; 10 nucleotides line up with TRBD1. V shed 6 bases, J shed 1 base, and the junction held 4 bases outside the gene matches. The CDR3 covers 15 residues.

This clonotype has ten or more counts. The chain recombines TRBV12-3 or TRBV12-4 with TRBJ2-4; 7 bases fit TRBD2. The trim removed 6 bases at V and 6 bases at J, leaving 5 bases unmatched. The CDR3 extends over 13 amino acids. CDR3 sequence: CASSPGRANIQYF. The CDR3 DNA follows: TGTGCCAGCAGCCCGGGGAGGGCAAACATTCAGTACTTC.

The table lists this clonotype with a few counts. The chain links TRBV20-1 to TRBJ2-3, with D possibly being TRBD2 (6 bases). Germline V gene lookup returns CDR1 DFQATT and CDR2 SNEGSKA (reference sequence). Deletions cut 4 bases from V and 1 base from J, with 12 bases between. This CDR3 has 14 amino acids. The CDR3 reads CSAIILAGTDTQYF. The CDR3 nucleotides are TGCAGTGCTATTATACTAGCCGGCACAGATACGCAGTATTTT.

This clonotype was seen a handful of times. In DNA, the CDR3 is TGTGCCAGCGGACACGACCCAGCCACTGAAGCTTTCTTT. Its protein is CASGHDPATEAFF. The chain recombines TRBV2 with TRBJ1-1; tentatively, D is TRBD1 (5 bases). Trimming cost V 8 bases and J 4 bases, with 14 bases left between them. The germline gives CDR1 SNHLY, CDR2 FYNNEI. The CDR3 is 13 amino acids.

The chain has TRBV4-2 and TRBJ2-3; 7 nucleotides align to TRBD2. The germline V gene has CDR1 LGHNA and CDR2 YNFKEQ. The CDR3 loop spans 14 amino acids. V lost 5 bases, J lost 2 bases, and 4 bases stayed unmatched. The CDR3 here is CASSSSGPTDTQYF. The CDR3 coding sequence is TGTGCCAGCAGCAGTAGCGGGCCCACAGATACGCAGTATTTT.

Many counts were recorded for this clonotype. The rearrangement joins TRBV20-1 to TRBJ1-5, with 7 nucleotides matching TRBD1. V lost 3 bases and J lost 9; bases outside the gene matches: 8. The CDR3 is 13 amino acids. Per the germline V gene, CDR1 is DFQATT and CDR2 is SNEGSKA (reference sequence). The CDR3 DNA follows: TGCAGTGCTAGCGACAGGGTAGAGTGGCCCCAGCATTTT. Encoded protein: CSASDRVEWPQHF.

This clonotype was seen repeatedly, ten times or more. This chain joins TRBV20-1 and TRBJ2-7, with D perhaps being TRBD1 or TRBD2 (5 bases each). Trimming pared 8 bases from V and 7 bases from J, leaving 24 bases between. Germline CDR1 reads DFQATT; CDR2 reads SNEGSKA (reference sequence). The CDR3 length is 14 residues. The CDR3 reads CSTPAGQGEWEQYF. The CDR3 bases are TGCAGTACCCCGGCTGGCCAGGGAGAATGGGAGCAGTACTTC.